One sample yielded the 30 T cell receptor beta chains listed below, sequenced in a study of radiation and T cells in renal cell carcinoma. The data were produced by immunoSEQ multiplex PCR, yet TCRdb's version contains in-frame clones alone and is incomplete. This sample has about 86,000 clones, with around 81% found just once. Time point reported: blood 4 weeks post-SBRT, at nephrectomy. Treatment in this sample: 15 Gy SBRT to primary tumor, nephrectomy 4 weeks later. The input for sequencing was blood, taken from a patient whose treatment included radiotherapy and nephrectomy. These receptors came from a middle-aged man with renal cell carcinoma.

CDR3 in amino acids: CAWYHLAFGGELFF. CDR3 coding DNA: TGTGCCTGGTATCATCTAGCGTTTGGCGGGGAGCTGTTTTTT. V usage is TRBV30 and J usage is TRBJ2-2; D is possibly TRBD2 (6 bases). In germline, CDR1 is GTSNPN, CDR2 SVGIG (reference sequence). The CDR3 is 14 amino acids. The V end lost 5 bases, the J end lost 7 bases, and 17 bases lay between the germline ends.

The chain has TRBV27 and TRBJ2-7; tentative D call: TRBD2 (6 bases). The CDR3 runs 15 residues. Trimming stripped 3 bases from V and 1 base from J, with 13 bases between. The germline gives CDR1 MNHEY, CDR2 SMNVEV (reference sequence). CDR3 DNA: TGTGCCAGCAGTTTGTCCGGGACTGGTTCCTACGAGCAGTACTTC. This sequence encodes CASSLSGTGSYEQYF.

The chain links TRBV30 to TRBJ2-7, with TRBD1 matching over 9 bases. Germline V lookup: CDR1 GTSNPN, CDR2 SVGIG (reference sequence). V trimming: 1 base; J trimming: 9 bases; junction bases outside the gene matches: 7. The CDR3 consists of 13 residues. CDR3 nucleotide sequence: TGTGCCTGGAGTGCCGTACAGGGGGCAGGGCAGTACTTC. It encodes CAWSAVQGAGQYF.

The CDR3 nucleotides read TGTGCCAGCAGTCCCTGGGTGAATTCACCCCTCCACTTT. This sequence encodes CASSPWVNSPLHF. The chain combines TRBV6-6 with TRBJ1-6, with no clear D. This CDR3 region has 13 residues. V was pared by 5 bases and J by 7 bases, with 9 bases between. The germline gives CDR1 MNHNY, CDR2 SVGAGI (reference sequence).

This chain joins TRBV27 and TRBJ1-2, with 10 positions matching TRBD1. The CDR3 is 16 amino acids. CDR1 MNHEY and CDR2 SMNVEV come from the germline V gene (reference sequence). Germline trimming cut 6 bases from V and 7 bases from J; bases unmatched to any gene: 14. The CDR3 reads CASSFGDRGRVSGYTF. The CDR3 DNA reads as TGTGCCAGCAGCTTCGGTGACAGGGGGCGAGTAAGTGGCTACACCTTC.

The V and J genes are TRBV5-1 and TRBJ2-3; 7 bases match TRBD2. Germline V gene data show CDR1 as SGHRS and CDR2 as YFSETQ. With V trimmed by 2 bases and J by 1 base, 4 bases remained unmatched. There are 15 residues in the CDR3. This chain's CDR3 is CASSFMAGGTDTQYF. CDR3 nucleotides: TGCGCCAGCAGCTTCATGGCGGGGGGCACAGATACGCAGTATTTT.

The V call is TRBV27, the J call TRBJ2-1, with 7 bases aligning to TRBD2. CDR1 is MNHEY, CDR2 SMNVEV, per germline (reference sequence). The CDR3 covers 17 residues. After removal of 2 bases from V and 0 bases from J, the junction contained 7 bases not matched to a gene. The CDR3 coding sequence is TGTGCCAGCAGTTTAAACCCGCGGGGGTTCTCCTACAATGAGCAGTTCTTC. Protein: CASSLNPRGFSYNEQFF.

The CDR3 spells CASSVSSGGWETQYF. The CDR3 DNA is TGTGCCAGCAGCGTGTCTAGCGGGGGTTGGGAGACCCAGTACTTC. The chain uses TRBV9 and TRBJ2-5; 10 bases are shared with TRBD2. This CDR3 has 15 amino acids. Germline V gene data show CDR1 as SGDLS and CDR2 as YYNGEE. With 2 bases clipped from V and 5 bases from J, the junction kept 6 bases outside the gene matches.

The chain has TRBV4-2 and TRBJ2-1; D possibly matches TRBD1 or TRBD2 (5 bases each). Germline assignment: CDR1 LGHNA and CDR2 YNFKEQ. The CDR3 is made up of 16 amino acids. V was clipped by 3 bases and J by 1 base, with 13 bases between them. CDR3 in DNA: TGTGCCAGCAGCCACCCCGGGGCGGGTTCCTACAATGAGCAGTTCTTC. Its protein is CASSHPGAGSYNEQFF.

V and J are TRBV18 and TRBJ2-1, with D perhaps TRBD2 (5 bases). In germline, CDR1 is KGHSH, CDR2 LQKENI. The length of the CDR3 is 15 residues. V lost 3 bases, J lost 0 bases, and 9 bases lay in between. CDR3 protein: CASSPEASSYNEQFF. In DNA form, the CDR3 reads TGTGCCAGCTCACCGGAGGCGTCCTCCTACAATGAGCAGTTCTTC.

The chain links TRBV27 to TRBJ2-3, with 8 bases lining up with TRBD2. The ends lost 3 bases at V and 5 bases at J; junction bases unmatched: 7. Germline CDR1 is MNHEY and CDR2 is SMNVEV (reference sequence). The CDR3 has 15 amino acids. CDR3 in amino acids: CASSFVREDIDTQYF. As DNA, the CDR3 is TGTGCCAGCAGTTTTGTGCGGGAGGATATAGATACGCAGTATTTT.

The gene calls are TRBV6-5 and TRBJ2-1; unclear D gene. The germline CDR1 and CDR2 sequences are MNHEY and SVGAGI. The CDR3 is 13 residues long. CDR3 in DNA: TGTGCGACTTCGGCCCCAGCTTACAATGAGCAGTTCTTC. It translates to CATSAPAYNEQFF.

The chain links TRBV5-6 to TRBJ2-1; 8 bases are shared with TRBD2. The CDR3 is made up of 15 amino acids. The junction had 6 bases not matched to a gene; V was cut back by 0 bases and J by 7 bases. Germline values: CDR1 SGHDT, CDR2 YYEEEE. The CDR3 sequence is CASSLGTGGWNEQFF. CDR3 in DNA: TGTGCCAGCAGCTTGGGCACGGGAGGGTGGAATGAGCAGTTCTTC.

The chain recombines TRBV10-1 with TRBJ2-7; perhaps TRBD1 as D (6 bases). This CDR3 comprises 15 residues. Germline values: CDR1 WNHNN, CDR2 SYGVQD (reference sequence). Trimming removed 6 bases from V and 5 bases from J, with 20 bases in between. The CDR3 loop reads CASSGVGQYEDEQYF. As DNA, the CDR3 is TGCGCCAGCAGCGGGGTTGGACAGTATGAGGACGAGCAGTACTTC.

This sequence joins TRBV6-1 and TRBJ2-5, with a tentative D call TRBD2 (6 bases). The CDR3 is 14 residues long. Trimming left V 3 bases short and J 1 base short, with 9 bases between. The germline gives CDR1 MNHNS, CDR2 SASEGT. In DNA form, the CDR3 reads TGTGCCAGCAGTGAGGGACTCACCCAAGAGACCCAGTACTTC. It specifies CASSEGLTQETQYF.

The chain is built from TRBV19 and TRBJ1-5; D is undetermined. The V end lost 4 bases, the J end lost 5 bases, and 12 bases lay between the germline ends. The CDR3 is 14 amino acids. Germline loops: CDR1 LNHDA, CDR2 SQIVND (reference sequence). The DNA for the CDR3 is TGTGCCAGTAGTAGGGGTTTGAGATATCAGCCCCAGCATTTT. Protein: CASSRGLRYQPQHF.

This clone occurred once. The chain combines TRBV7-8 with TRBJ1-1; D not resolved. Trimming stripped 5 bases from V and 0 bases from J, with 10 bases between. Germline-derived CDR1 and CDR2 are SGHVS and FQNEAQ. The CDR3 has 14 amino acids. The CDR3 loop reads CASSVKEMNTEAFF. The CDR3 nucleotides are TGTGCCAGCAGCGTAAAAGAGATGAACACTGAAGCTTTCTTT.

The CDR3 is CASSYSSRGSTGELFF. In DNA form, the CDR3 reads TGTGCCAGCAGTTACTCGAGCAGGGGCTCCACCGGGGAGCTGTTTTTT. The chain is built from TRBV6-5 and TRBJ2-2; D is possibly TRBD1 (6 bases). Trimming pared 0 bases from V and 4 bases from J, leaving 12 bases between. The CDR3 is 16 amino acids. Germline assignment: CDR1 MNHEY and CDR2 SVGAGI.

V usage is TRBV5-1 and J usage is TRBJ2-6; maybe TRBD2 (5 bases). The CDR3 is 15 residues long. V lost 1 base, J lost 1 base, and 6 bases lay in between. The germline V gene has CDR1 SGHRS and CDR2 YFSETQ. The chain's CDR3 is CASSLSGSGANVLTF. CDR3 DNA: TGCGCCAGCAGCTTGTCGGGGTCTGGGGCCAACGTCCTGACTTTC.

The V gene is TRBV27, the J gene TRBJ2-3, with D perhaps matching TRBD1 (6 bases). There are 13 residues in the CDR3. V was clipped by 8 bases and J by 2 bases, with 11 bases between them. The germline V gene has CDR1 MNHEY and CDR2 SMNVEV (reference sequence). CDR3 sequence reads: CASGKGDTDTQYF. DNA for the CDR3: TGTGCCAGCGGGAAGGGGGACACAGATACGCAGTATTTT.

The sample holds a few counts of this clone. This chain uses TRBV18 with TRBJ1-1, with D unclear. The V end lost 0 bases, the J end lost 1 base, and 3 bases lay between the germline ends. Germline-derived CDR1 and CDR2 are KGHSH and LQKENI. The CDR3 has 13 residues. The CDR3, as DNA: TGTGCCAGCTCACCACCTCCGAACACTGAAGCTTTCTTT. Amino acids: CASSPPPNTEAFF.

The chain joins TRBV27 to TRBJ2-1, with D maybe TRBD2 (6 bases). The CDR3 runs to 14 residues. Trimming stripped 5 bases from V and 5 bases from J, with 13 bases between. In germline, CDR1 is MNHEY, CDR2 SMNVEV (reference sequence). The CDR3 is CASSVLGSHNEQFF. The CDR3 nucleotides are TGTGCCAGCAGTGTTCTCGGGAGCCACAATGAGCAGTTCTTC.

The chain couples TRBV5-1 to TRBJ2-3, with unresolved D. This CDR3 is built from 14 residues. Trimming cost V 2 bases and J 0 bases, with 7 bases left between them. The germline CDR1 and CDR2 sequences are SGHRS and YFSETQ. CDR3 loop: CASSFLLSTDTQYF. The CDR3 DNA sequence: TGCGCCAGCAGCTTTTTGCTCAGCACAGATACGCAGTATTTT.

The CDR3 protein is CARSERSYEQYF. The CDR3 DNA follows: TGTGCCAGAAGCGAGCGGAGTTACGAGCAGTACTTC. The genes are TRBV5-3 and TRBJ2-7, with D perhaps matching TRBD2 (5 bases). TRBV5-3 is labeled an ORF, and its function is uncertain. CDR3 size: 12 residues. Deletions cut 4 bases from V and 4 bases from J, with 9 bases between.

The gene calls are TRBV19 and TRBJ2-2, with 8 positions matching TRBD1. With V trimmed by 6 bases and J by 4 bases, 4 bases remained unmatched. This CDR3 is built from 14 residues. Germline V gene data show CDR1 as LNHDA and CDR2 as SQIVND (reference sequence). The DNA for the CDR3 is TGTGCCAGTAGATCAGGGGGCTTCACCGGGGAGCTGTTTTTT. Translating gives CASRSGGFTGELFF.

This chain uses TRBV27 with TRBJ1-1, with a tentative D call TRBD1 (6 bases). This CDR3 contains 17 residues. The germline V gene has CDR1 MNHEY and CDR2 SMNVEV (reference sequence). Trimming removed 7 bases at V and 3 bases at J, with 24 bases between. DNA of the CDR3: TGTGCCAGCACCAAGGATTCGACGGGACACCTATACACTGAAGCTTTCTTT. This translates into CASTKDSTGHLYTEAFF.

The chain uses TRBV5-1 and TRBJ2-6; D is possibly TRBD1 (6 bases). Germline V CDR1 and CDR2: SGHRS, YFSETQ. The CDR3 is 19 residues long. Trimming pared 8 bases from V and 0 bases from J, leaving 24 bases between. This CDR3 is CASNSGNRVYSSGANVLTF. CDR3 nucleotide sequence: TGCGCCAGTAACTCTGGCAACAGGGTTTACAGCTCTGGGGCCAACGTCCTGACTTTC. Variable domain in full (rest from reference TRBV5-1 and TRBJ2-6): KAGVTQTPRYLIKTRGQQVTLSCSPISGHRSVSWYQQTPGQGLQFLFEYFSETQRNKGNFPGRFSGRQFSNSRSEMNVSTLELGDSALYLCASNSGNRVYSSGANVLTFGAGSRLTVL.

The chain couples TRBV5-5 to TRBJ2-7, with TRBD1 matching over 9 bases. V lost 5 bases, J lost 3 bases, and 6 bases stayed unmatched. CDR1 and CDR2 (germline): SGHKS, YYEKEE (reference sequence). The CDR3 consists of 14 residues. CDR3 loop: CASRNPGQGYEQYF. The DNA for the CDR3 is TGTGCCAGCAGAAACCCGGGACAGGGCTACGAGCAGTACTTC. The full variable domain, with the rest looked up from reference TRBV5-5 and TRBJ2-7, is DAGVTQSPTHLIKTRGQQVTLRCSPISGHKSVSWYQQVLGQGPQFIFQYYEKEERGRGNFPDRFSARQFPNYSSELNVNALLLGDSALYLCASRNPGQGYEQYFGPGTRLTVT.

This clone was seen a handful of times. The rearrangement uses TRBV14 and TRBJ1-5, with TRBD1 as a possible D gene (5 bases). The CDR3 is 13 amino acids. Germline lookup yields CDR1 SGHDN and CDR2 FVKESK. The V end was cut by 4 bases, the J end by 5 bases, with 9 bases between. For the CDR3, the DNA is TGTGCCAGCAGCCCGGGACTTGATCAGCCCCAGCATTTT. Protein sequence: CASSPGLDQPQHF. Together with reference TRBV14 and TRBJ1-5, the CDR3 gives the full variable domain: EAGVTQFPSHSVIEKGQTVTLRCDPISGHDNLYWYRRVMGKEIKFLLHFVKESKQDESGMPNNRFLAERTGGTYSTLKVQPAELEDSGVYFCASSPGLDQPQHFGDGTRLSIL.

The chain joins TRBV5-6 to TRBJ2-3; 9 nucleotides agree with TRBD2. The V gene's germline CDR1 is SGHDT and CDR2 YYEEEE. The J segment lost 5 bases and the V segment lost 4 bases, leaving 14 bases of the junction unmatched. The CDR3 sequence is 17 residues long. CDR3 residues: CASSPIAGELREDTQYF. DNA for the CDR3: TGTGCCAGCAGCCCTATAGCGGGAGAGCTTCGAGAAGATACGCAGTATTTT.